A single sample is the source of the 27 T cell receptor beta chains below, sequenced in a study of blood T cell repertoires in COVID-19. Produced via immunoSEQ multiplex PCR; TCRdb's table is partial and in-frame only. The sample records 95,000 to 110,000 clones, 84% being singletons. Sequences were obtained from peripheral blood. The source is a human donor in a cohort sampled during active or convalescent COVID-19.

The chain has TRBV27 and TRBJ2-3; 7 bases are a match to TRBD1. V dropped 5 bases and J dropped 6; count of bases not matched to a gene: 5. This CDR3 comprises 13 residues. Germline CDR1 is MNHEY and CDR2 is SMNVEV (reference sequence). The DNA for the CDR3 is TGTGCCAGCAGTCCGACAGGGAAGGATACGCAGTATTTT. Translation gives CASSPTGKDTQYF.

CDR3 sequence reads: CASSPPRGRGLYEQYF. The CDR3 region has the DNA TGTGCCAGCTCACCCCCGCGAGGCAGGGGGCTTTACGAGCAGTACTTC. The chain has TRBV18 and TRBJ2-7; 8 bases match TRBD1. With 3 bases clipped from V and 4 bases from J, the junction kept 11 bases outside the gene matches. In germline, CDR1 is KGHSH, CDR2 LQKENI. The CDR3 has 16 residues.

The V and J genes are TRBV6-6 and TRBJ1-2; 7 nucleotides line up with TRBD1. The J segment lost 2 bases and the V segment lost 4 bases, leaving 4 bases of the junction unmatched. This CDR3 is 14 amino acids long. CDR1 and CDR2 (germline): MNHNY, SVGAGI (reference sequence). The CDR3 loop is CASSFGTVNYGYTF. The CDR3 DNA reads TGTGCCAGCAGTTTCGGGACAGTCAACTATGGCTACACCTTC.

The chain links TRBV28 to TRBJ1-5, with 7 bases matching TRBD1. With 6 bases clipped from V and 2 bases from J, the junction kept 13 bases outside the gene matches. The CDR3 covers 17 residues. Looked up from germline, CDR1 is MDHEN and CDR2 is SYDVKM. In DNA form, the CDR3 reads TGTGCCAGCAGCCACGCGGGGCACAGGGGTGGCAATCAGCCCCAGCATTTT. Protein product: CASSHAGHRGGNQPQHF.

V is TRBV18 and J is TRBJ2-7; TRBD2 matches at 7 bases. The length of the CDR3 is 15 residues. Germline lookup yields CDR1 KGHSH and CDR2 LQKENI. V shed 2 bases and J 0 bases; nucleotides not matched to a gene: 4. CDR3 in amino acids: CASSPAGDPSYEQYF. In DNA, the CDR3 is TGTGCCAGCTCACCAGCGGGGGATCCCTCCTACGAGCAGTACTTC.

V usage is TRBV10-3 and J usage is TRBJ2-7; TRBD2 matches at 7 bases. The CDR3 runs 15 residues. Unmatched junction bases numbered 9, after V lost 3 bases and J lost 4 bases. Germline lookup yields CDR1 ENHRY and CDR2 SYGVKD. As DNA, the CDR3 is TGTGCCATCAGTGAAAAAGGGGAGGGGATTTACGAGCAGTACTTC. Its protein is CAISEKGEGIYEQYF.

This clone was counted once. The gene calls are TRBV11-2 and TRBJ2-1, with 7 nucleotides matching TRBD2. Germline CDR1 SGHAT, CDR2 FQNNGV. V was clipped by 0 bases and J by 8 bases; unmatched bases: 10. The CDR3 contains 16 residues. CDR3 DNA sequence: TGTGCCAGCAGCTTAGATCAGGCGGGGGATGTGGATGAGCAGTTCTTC. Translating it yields CASSLDQAGDVDEQFF.

CDR3 in DNA: TGTGCCAGCAGACACGGGGTAACAGATACGCAGTATTTT. This codes for CASRHGVTDTQYF. This chain links TRBV28 with TRBJ2-3; possible D gene TRBD2, 5 bases. Germline CDR1 is MDHEN and CDR2 is SYDVKM. This CDR3 region has 13 residues. Trimming removed 6 bases from V and 3 bases from J, with 10 bases in between.

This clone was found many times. CDR3 sequence reads: CPRRPRWGGRPGNTIYF. The CDR3 DNA is TGCCCCCGCCGCCCCCGGTGGGGGGGACGTCCTGGAAACACCATATATTTT. This chain links TRBV4-3 with TRBJ1-3, with D maybe TRBD1 (5 bases). The CDR3 is 17 residues long. CDR1 is LGHNA and CDR2 is YSLEER in the germline V gene.

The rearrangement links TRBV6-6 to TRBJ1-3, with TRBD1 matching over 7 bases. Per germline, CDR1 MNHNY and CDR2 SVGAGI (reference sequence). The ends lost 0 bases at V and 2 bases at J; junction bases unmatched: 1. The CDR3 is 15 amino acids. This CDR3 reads CASSYSGTAGNTIYF. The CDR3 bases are TGTGCCAGCAGTTACTCCGGGACAGCTGGAAACACCATATATTTT.

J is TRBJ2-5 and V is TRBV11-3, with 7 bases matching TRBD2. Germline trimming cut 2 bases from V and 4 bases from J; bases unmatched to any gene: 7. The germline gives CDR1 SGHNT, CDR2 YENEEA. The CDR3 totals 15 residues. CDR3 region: CASSLNGREGETQYF. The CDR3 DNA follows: TGTGCCAGCAGCTTAAATGGCAGGGAGGGAGAGACCCAGTACTTC.

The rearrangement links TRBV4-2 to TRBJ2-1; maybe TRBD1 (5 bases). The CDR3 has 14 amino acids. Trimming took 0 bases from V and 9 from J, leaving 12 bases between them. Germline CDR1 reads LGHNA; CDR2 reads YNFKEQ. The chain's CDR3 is CASSQDQGVGEQFF. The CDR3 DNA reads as TGTGCCAGCAGCCAAGATCAAGGGGTCGGTGAGCAGTTCTTC.

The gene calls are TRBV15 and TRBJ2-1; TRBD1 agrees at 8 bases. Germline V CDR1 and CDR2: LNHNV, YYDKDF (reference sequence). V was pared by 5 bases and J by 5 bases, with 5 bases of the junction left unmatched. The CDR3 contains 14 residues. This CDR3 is CATSGGQVNNEQFF. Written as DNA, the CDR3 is TGTGCCACCAGCGGGGGACAGGTTAACAATGAGCAGTTCTTC.

The chain's CDR3 is CAITRGLAGVNEQFF. The CDR3 DNA sequence: TGTGCCATCACTCGAGGACTAGCGGGGGTCAATGAGCAGTTCTTC. The rearrangement joins TRBV10-3 to TRBJ2-1, with 13 bases matching TRBD2. The CDR3 consists of 15 residues. Looked up from germline, CDR1 is ENHRY and CDR2 is SYGVKD. Trimming took 7 bases from V and 6 from J; bases not matched to a gene: 6.

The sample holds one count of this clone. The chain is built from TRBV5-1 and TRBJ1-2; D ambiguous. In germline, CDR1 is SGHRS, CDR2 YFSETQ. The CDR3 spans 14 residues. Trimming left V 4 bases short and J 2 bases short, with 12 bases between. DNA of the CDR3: TGCGCCAGCAGCCCCTCGCCGGAGAACTATGGCTACACCTTC. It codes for CASSPSPENYGYTF.

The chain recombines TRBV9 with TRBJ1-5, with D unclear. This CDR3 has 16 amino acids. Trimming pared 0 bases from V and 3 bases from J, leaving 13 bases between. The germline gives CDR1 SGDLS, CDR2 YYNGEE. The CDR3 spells CASSVEEAALNQPQHF. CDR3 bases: TGTGCCAGCAGCGTAGAGGAGGCAGCGCTCAATCAGCCCCAGCATTTT.

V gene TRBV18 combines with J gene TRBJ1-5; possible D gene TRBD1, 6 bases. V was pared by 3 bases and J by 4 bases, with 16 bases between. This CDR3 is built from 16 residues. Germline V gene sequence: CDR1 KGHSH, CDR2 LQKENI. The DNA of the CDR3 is TGTGCCAGCTCACCCGAACAGGGAAGCCGAAATCAGCCCCAGCATTTT. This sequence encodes CASSPEQGSRNQPQHF.

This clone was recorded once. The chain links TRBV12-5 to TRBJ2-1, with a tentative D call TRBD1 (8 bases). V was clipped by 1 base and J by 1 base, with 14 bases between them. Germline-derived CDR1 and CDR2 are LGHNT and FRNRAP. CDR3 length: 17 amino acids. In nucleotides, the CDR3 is TGTGCTAGTGGTTTGGCCCTACAGGGGGGGTCCTACAATGAGCAGTTCTTC. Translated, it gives CASGLALQGGSYNEQFF.

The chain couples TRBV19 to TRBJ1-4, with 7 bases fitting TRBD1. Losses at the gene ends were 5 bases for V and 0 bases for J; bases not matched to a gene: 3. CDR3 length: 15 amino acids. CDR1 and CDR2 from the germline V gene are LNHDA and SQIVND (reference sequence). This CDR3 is CASSSTGATNEKLFF. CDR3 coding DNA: TGTGCCAGTAGTTCAACAGGGGCAACTAATGAAAAACTGTTTTTT.

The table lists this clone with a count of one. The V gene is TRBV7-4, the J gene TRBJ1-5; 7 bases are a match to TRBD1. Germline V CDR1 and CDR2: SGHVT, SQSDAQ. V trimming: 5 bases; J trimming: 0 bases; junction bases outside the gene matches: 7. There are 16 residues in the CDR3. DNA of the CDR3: TGTGCCAGCAGCCTTACAGGGGCCTATAGCAATCAGCCCCAGCATTTT. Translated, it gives CASSLTGAYSNQPQHF.

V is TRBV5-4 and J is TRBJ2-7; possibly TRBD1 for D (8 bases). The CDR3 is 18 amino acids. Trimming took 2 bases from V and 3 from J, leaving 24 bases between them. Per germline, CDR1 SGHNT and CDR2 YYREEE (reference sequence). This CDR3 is CASSFGQGRWGGRYEQYF. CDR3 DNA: TGTGCCAGCAGCTTCGGACAGGGTAGGTGGGGGGGCCGCTACGAGCAGTACTTC.

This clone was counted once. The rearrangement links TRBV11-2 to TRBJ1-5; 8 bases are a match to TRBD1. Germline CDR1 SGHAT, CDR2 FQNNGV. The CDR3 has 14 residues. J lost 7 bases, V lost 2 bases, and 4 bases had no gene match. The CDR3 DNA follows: TGTGCCAGCAGCTTATCAGGGGGCGAACAGCCCCAGCATTTT. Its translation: CASSLSGGEQPQHF.

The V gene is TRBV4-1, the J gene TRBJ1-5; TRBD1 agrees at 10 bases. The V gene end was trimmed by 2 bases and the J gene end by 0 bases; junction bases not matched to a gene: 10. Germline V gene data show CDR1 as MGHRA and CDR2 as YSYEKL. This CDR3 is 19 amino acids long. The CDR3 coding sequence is TGCGCCAGCAGCCAACCCCCGGGACAGGGGACATATAGCAATCAGCCCCAGCATTTT. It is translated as CASSQPPGQGTYSNQPQHF.

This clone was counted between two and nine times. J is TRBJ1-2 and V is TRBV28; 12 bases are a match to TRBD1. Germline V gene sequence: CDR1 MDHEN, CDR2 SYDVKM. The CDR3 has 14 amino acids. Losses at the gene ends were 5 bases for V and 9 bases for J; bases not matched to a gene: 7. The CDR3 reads CASSDPGTGGSYTF. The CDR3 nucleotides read TGTGCCAGCAGTGATCCCGGGACAGGGGGCAGCTACACCTTC.

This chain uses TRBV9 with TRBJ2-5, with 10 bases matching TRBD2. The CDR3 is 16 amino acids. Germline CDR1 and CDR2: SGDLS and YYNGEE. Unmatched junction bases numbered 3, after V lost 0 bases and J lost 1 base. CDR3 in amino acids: CASSVGSGGFQETQYF. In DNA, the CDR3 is TGTGCCAGCAGCGTAGGTAGCGGGGGGTTCCAAGAGACCCAGTACTTC. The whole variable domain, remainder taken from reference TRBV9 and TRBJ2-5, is DSGVTQTPKHLITATGQRVTLRCSPRSGDLSVYWYQQSLDQGLQFLIQYYNGEERAKGNILERFSAQQFPDLHSELNLSSLELGDSALYFCASSVGSGGFQETQYFGPGTRLLVL.

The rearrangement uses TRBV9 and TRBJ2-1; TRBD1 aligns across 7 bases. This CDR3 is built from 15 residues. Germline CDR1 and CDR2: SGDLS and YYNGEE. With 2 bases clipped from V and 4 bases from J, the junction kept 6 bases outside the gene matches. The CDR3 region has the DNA TGTGCCAGCAGCGTCCGGGACAGACAATACAATGAGCAGTTCTTC. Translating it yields CASSVRDRQYNEQFF. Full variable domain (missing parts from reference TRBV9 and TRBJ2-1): DSGVTQTPKHLITATGQRVTLRCSPRSGDLSVYWYQQSLDQGLQFLIQYYNGEERAKGNILERFSAQQFPDLHSELNLSSLELGDSALYFCASSVRDRQYNEQFFGPGTRLTVL.

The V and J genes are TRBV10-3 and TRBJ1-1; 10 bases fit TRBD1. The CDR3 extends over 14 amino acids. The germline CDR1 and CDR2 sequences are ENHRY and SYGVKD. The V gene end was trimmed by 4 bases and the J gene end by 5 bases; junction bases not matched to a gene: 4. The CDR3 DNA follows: TGTGCCATCAGTGGAGGGACAGGGGAGACTGAAGCTTTCTTT. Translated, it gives CAISGGTGETEAFF.